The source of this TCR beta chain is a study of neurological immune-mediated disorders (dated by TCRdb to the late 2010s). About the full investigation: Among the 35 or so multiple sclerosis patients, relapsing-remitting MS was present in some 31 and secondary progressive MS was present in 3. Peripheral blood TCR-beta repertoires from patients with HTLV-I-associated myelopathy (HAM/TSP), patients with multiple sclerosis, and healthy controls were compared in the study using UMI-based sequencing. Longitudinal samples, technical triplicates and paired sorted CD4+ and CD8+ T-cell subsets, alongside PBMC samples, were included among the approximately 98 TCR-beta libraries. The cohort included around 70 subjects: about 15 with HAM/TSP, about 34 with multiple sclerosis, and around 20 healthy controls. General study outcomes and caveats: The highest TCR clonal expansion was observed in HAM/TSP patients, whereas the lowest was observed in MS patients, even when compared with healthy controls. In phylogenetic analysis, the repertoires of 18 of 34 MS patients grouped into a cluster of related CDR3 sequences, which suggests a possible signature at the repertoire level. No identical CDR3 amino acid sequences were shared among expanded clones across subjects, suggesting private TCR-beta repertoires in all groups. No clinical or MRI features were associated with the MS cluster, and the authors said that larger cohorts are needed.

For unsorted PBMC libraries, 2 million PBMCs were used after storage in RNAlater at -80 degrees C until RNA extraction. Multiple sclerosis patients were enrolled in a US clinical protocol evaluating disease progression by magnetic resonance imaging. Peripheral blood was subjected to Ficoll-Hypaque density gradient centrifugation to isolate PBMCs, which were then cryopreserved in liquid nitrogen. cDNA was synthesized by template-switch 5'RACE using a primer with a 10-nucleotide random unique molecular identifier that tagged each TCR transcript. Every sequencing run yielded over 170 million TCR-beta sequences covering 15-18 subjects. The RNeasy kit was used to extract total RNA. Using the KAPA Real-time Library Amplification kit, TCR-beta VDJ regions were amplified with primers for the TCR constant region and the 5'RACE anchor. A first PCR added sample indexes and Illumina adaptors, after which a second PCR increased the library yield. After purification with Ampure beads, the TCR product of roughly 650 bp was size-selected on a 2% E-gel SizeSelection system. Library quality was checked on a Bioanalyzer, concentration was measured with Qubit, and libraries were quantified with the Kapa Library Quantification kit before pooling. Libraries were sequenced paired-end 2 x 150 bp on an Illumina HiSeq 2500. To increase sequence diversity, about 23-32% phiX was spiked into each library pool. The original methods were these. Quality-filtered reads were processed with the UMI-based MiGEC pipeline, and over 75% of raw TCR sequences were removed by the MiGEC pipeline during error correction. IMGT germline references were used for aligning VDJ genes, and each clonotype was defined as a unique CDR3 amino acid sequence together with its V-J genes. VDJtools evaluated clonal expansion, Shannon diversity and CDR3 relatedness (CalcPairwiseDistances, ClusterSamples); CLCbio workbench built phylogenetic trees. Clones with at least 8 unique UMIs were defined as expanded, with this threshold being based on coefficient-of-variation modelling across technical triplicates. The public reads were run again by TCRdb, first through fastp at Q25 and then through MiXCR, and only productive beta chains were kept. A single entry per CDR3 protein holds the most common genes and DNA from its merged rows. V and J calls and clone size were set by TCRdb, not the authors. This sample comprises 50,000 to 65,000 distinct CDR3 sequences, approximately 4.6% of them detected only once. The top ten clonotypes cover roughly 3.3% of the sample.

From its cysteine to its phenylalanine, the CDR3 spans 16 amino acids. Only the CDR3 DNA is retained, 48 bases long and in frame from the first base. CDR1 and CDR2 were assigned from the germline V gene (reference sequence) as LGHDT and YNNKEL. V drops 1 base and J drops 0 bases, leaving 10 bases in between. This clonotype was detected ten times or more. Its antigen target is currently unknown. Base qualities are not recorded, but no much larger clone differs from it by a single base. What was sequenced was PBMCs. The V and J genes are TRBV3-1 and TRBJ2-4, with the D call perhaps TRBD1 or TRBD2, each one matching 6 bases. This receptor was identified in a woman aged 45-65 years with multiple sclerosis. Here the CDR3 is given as CASSQGGALAKNIQYF. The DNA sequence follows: TGTGCCAGCAGCCAAGGGGGGGCGCTAGCCAAAAACATTCAGTACTTC.